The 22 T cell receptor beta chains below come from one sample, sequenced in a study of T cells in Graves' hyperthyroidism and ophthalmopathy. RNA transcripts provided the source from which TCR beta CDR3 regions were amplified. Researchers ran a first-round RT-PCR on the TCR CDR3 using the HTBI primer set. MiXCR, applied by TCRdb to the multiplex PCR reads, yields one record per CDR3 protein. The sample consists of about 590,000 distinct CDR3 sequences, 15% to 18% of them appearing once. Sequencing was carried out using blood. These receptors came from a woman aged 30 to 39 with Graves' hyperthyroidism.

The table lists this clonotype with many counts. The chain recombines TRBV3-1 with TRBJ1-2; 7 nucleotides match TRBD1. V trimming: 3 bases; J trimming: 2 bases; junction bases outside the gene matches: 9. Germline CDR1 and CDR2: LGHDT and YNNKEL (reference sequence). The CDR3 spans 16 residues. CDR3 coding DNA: TGTGCCAGCAGCCAGTTAACCGGGACAGCCAACTATGGCTACACCTTC. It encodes CASSQLTGTANYGYTF.

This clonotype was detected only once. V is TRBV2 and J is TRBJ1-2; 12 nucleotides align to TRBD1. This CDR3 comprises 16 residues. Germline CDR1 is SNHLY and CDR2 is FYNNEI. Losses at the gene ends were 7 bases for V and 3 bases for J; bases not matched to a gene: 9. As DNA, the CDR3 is TGTGCCAGCAATACCCGGGACAGGGGGCGTTACTATGGCTACACCTTC. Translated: CASNTRDRGRYYGYTF.

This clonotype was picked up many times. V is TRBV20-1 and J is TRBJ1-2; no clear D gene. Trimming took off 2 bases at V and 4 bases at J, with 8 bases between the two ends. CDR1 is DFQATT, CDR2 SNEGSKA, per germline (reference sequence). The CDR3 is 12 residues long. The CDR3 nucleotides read TGCAGTGCTAGATTACCGGGCTATGGCTACACCTTC. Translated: CSARLPGYGYTF.

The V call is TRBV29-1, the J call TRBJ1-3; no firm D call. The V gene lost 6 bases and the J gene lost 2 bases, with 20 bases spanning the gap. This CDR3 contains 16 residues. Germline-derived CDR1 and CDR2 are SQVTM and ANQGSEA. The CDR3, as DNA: TGCAGCGTGGAGGTGGGCGGCACTCGGGCTGGAAACACCATATATTTT. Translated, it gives CSVEVGGTRAGNTIYF.

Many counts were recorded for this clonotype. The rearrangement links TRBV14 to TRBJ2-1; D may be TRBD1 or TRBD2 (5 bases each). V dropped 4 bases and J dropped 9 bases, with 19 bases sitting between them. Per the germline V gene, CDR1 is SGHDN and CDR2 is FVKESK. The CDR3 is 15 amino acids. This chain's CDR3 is CASSLTGTPRSEQFF. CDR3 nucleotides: TGTGCCAGCAGCCTTACCGGGACCCCCCGGAGTGAGCAGTTCTTC.

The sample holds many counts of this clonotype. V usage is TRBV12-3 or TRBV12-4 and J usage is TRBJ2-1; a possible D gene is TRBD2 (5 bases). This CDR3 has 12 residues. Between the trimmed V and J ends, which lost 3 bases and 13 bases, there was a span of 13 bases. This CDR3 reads CASSLFGGIQFF. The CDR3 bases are TGTGCCAGCAGTTTGTTTGGAGGAATCCAGTTCTTC.

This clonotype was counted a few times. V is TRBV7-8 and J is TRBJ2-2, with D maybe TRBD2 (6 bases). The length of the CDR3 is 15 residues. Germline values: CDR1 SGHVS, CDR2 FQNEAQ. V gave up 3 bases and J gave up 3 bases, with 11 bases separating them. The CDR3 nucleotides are TGTGCCAGCAGCTTCCTAGCGATCGACACCGGGGAGCTGTTTTTT. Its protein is CASSFLAIDTGELFF.

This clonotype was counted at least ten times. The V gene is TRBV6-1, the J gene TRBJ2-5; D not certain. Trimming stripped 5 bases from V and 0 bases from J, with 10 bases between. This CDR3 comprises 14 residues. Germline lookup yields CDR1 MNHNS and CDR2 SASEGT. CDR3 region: CASSSALNQETQYF. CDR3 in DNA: TGTGCCAGCAGTTCAGCTCTTAACCAAGAGACCCAGTACTTC.

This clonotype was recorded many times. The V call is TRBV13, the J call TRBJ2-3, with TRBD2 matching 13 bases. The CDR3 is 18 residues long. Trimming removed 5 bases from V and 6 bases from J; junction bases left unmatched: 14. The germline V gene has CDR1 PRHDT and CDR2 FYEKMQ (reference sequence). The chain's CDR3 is CASSTRLAGGIGMDTQYF. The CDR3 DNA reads TGTGCCAGCAGCACAAGACTAGCGGGAGGCATCGGCATGGATACGCAGTATTTT.

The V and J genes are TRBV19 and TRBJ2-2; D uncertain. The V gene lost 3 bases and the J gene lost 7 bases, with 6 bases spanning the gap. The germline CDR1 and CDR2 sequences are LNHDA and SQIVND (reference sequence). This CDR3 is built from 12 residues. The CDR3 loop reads CASSIPLGELFF. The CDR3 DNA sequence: TGTGCCAGTAGTATCCCCCTCGGGGAGCTGTTTTTT. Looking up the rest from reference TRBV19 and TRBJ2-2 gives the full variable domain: DGGITQSPKYLFRKEGQNVTLSCEQNLNHDAMYWYRQDPGQGLRLIYYSQIVNDFQKGDIAEGYSVSREKKESFPLTVTSAQKNPTAFYLCASSIPLGELFFGEGSRLTVL.

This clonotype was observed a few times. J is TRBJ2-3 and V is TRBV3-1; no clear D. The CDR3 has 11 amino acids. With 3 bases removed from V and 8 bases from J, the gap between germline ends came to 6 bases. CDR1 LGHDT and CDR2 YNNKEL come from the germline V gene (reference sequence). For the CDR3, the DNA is TGTGCCAGCAGCCATAGTGGTACGCAGTATTTT. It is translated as CASSHSGTQYF.

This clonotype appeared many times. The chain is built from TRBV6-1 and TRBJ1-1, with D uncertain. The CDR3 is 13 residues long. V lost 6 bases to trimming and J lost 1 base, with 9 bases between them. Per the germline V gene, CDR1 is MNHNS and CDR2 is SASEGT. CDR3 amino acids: CASSRSKNTEAFF. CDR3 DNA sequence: TGTGCCAGCAGCAGGAGCAAGAACACTGAAGCTTTCTTT.

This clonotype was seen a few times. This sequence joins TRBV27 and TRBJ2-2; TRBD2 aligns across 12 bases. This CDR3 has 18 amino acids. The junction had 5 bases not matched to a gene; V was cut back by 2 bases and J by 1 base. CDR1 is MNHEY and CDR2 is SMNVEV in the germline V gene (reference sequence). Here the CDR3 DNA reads TGTGCCAGCAGTTTACTAGCGGGAGGGAGGTTGAACACCGGGGAGCTGTTTTTT. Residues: CASSLLAGGRLNTGELFF.

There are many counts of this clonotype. Written as DNA, the CDR3 is TGTGCCACCAGTGACCAAACTAGGCCCAATGAGCAGTTCTTC. Protein sequence: CATSDQTRPNEQFF. This rearrangement joins TRBV24-1 to TRBJ2-1; tentatively, D is TRBD2 (5 bases). Germline lookup yields CDR1 KGHDR and CDR2 SFDVKD. Trimming took 4 bases from V and 6 from J, leaving 12 bases between them. This CDR3 comprises 14 residues.

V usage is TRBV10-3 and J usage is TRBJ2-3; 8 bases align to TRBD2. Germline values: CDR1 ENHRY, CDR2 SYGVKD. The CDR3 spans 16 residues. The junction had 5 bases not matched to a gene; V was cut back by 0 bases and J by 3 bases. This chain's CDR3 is CAISESKGLGTDTQYF. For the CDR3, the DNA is TGTGCCATCAGTGAGTCGAAGGGACTAGGGACAGATACGCAGTATTTT.

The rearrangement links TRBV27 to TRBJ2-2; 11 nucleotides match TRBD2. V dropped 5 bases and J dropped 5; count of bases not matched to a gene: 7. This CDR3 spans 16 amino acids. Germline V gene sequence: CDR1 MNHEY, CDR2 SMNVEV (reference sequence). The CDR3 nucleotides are TGTGCCAGCAGTAATAGCGGGAGGGGGCGGACCGGGGAGCTGTTTTTT. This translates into CASSNSGRGRTGELFF.

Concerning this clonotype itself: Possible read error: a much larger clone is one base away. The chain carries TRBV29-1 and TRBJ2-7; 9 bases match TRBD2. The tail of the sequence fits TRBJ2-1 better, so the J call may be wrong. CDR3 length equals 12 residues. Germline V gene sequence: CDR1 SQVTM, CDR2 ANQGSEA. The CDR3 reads CSVVTSGYEQFF. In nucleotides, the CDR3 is TGCAGCGTTGTGACTAGCGGCTACGAGCAGTTCTTC.

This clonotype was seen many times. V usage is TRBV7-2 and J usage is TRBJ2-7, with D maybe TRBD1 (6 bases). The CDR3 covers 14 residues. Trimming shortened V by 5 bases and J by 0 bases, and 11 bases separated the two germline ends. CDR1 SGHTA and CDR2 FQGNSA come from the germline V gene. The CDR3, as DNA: TGTGCCAGCAGCAGTACAGGGTACTCCTACGAGCAGTACTTC. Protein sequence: CASSSTGYSYEQYF.

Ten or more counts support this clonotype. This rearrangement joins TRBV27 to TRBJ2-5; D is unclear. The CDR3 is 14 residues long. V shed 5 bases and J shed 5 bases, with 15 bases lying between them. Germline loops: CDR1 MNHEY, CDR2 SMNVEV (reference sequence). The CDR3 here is CASSDHYDGETQYF. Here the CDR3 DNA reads TGTGCCAGCAGTGATCACTACGACGGGGAGACCCAGTACTTC.

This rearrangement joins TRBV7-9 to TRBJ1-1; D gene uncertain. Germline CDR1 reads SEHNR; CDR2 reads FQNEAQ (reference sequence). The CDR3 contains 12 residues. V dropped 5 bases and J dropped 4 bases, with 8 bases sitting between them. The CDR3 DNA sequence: TGTGCCAGCAGCACACAGCGCACTGAAGCTTTCTTT. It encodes CASSTQRTEAFF.

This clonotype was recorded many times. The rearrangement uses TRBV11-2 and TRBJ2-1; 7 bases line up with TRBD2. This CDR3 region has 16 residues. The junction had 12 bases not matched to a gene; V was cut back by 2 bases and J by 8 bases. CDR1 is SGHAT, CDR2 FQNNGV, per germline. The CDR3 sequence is CASSLTTGLPPDEQFF. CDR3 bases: TGTGCCAGCAGCTTAACTACGGGACTACCTCCAGATGAGCAGTTCTTC.

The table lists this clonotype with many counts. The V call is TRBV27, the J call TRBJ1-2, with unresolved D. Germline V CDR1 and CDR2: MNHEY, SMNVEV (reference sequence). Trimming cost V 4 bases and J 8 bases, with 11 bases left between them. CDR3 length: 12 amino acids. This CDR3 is CASSSGREGYTF. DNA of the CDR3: TGTGCCAGCAGTTCAGGAAGGGAAGGCTACACCTTC.